This T cell receptor beta chain is drawn from a study of blood T cells in healthy people across ages. Study context: For every two T cells, template switching captured about one barcoded beta molecule.

Study-wide results and limits: Older individuals had lower TCR beta diversity per million T cells (the decline was roughly linear).

The germline V gene has CDR1 LGHDT and CDR2 YNNKEL (reference sequence). CDR3 size: 21 residues. With 0 bases clipped from V and 2 bases from J, the junction kept 11 bases outside the gene matches. The use of a sample-barcoded 5' primer and a J-beta primer mix characterized a second PCR of roughly 7 to 11 cycles. Every sample gave at least 2.5 million paired-end reads containing CDR3. TCRdb ran MiXCR on the 5' RACE reads and lists one entry per CDR3 protein. The top ten clones hold around 30% of a sample with hundreds of thousands of distinct CDR3 sequences, about 43% of them seen once. Concerning this clonotype: Its antigen is not identified.

This clonotype was sampled from a man older than 75 in good health. The rearrangement joins TRBV3-1 to TRBJ2-3; 16 bases match TRBD2. The source material was blood. In DNA, the CDR3 is TGTGCCAGCAGCCAAGATAGGGGACTAGCGGGGGGGCGGGCCCCCACAGATACGCAGTATTTT. It encodes CASSQDRGLAGGRAPTDTQYF.